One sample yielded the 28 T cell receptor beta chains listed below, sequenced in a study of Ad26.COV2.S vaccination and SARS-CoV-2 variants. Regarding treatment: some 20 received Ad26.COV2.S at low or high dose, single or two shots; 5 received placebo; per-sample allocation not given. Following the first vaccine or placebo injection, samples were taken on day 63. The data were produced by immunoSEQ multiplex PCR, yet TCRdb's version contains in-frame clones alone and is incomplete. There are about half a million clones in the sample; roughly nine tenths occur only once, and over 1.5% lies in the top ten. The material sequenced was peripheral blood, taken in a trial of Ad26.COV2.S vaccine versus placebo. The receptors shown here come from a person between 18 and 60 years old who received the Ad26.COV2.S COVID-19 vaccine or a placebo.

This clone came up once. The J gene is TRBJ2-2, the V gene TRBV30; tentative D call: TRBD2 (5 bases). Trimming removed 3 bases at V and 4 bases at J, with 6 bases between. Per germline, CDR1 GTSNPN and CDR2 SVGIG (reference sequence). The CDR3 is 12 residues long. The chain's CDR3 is CAWRGSTGELFF. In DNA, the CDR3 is TGTGCCTGGAGGGGGAGCACCGGGGAGCTGTTTTTT. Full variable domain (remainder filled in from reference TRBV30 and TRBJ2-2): SQTIHQWPATLVQPVGSPLSLECTVEGTSNPNLYWYRQAAGRGLQLLFYSVGIGQISSEVPQNLSASRPQDRQFILSSKKLLLSDSGFYLCAWRGSTGELFFGEGSRLTVL.

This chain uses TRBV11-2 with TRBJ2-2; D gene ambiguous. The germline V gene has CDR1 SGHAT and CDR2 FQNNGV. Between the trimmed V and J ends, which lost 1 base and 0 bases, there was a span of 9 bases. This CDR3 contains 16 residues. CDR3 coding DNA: TGTGCCAGCAGCTTAGTACCAGGACCGAACACCGGGGAGCTGTTTTTT. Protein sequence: CASSLVPGPNTGELFF.

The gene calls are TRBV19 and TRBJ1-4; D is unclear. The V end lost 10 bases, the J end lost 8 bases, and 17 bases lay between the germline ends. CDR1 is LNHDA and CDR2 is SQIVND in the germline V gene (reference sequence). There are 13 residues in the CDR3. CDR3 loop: CATALWAEEKLFF. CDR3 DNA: TGTGCCACTGCGTTGTGGGCGGAAGAAAAACTGTTTTTT.

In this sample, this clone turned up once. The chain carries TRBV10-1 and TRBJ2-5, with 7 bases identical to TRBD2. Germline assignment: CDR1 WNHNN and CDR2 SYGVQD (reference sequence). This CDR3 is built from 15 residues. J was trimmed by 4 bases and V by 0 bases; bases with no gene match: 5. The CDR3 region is CASSESRTGGETQYF. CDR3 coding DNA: TGCGCCAGCAGTGAGTCCAGAACGGGAGGAGAGACCCAGTACTTC.

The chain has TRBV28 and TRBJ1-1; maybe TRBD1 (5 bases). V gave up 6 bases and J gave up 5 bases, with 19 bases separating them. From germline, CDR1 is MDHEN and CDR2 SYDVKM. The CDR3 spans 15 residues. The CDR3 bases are TGTGCCAGCAGGCCGCCGGTTGGGGCGCGAACTGAAGCTTTCTTT. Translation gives CASRPPVGARTEAFF.

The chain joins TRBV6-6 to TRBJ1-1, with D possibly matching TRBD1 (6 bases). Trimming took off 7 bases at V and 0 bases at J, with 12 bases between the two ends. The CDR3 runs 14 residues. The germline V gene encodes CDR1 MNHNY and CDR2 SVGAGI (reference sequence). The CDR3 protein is CASTQGQLNTEAFF. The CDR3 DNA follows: TGTGCCAGCACCCAGGGGCAGCTGAACACTGAAGCTTTCTTT.

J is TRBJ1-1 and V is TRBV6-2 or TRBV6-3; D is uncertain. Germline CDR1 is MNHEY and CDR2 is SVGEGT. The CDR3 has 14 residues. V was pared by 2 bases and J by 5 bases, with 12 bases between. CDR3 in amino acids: CASSYIGPGTEAFF. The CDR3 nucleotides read TGTGCCAGCAGTTACATCGGTCCTGGAACTGAAGCTTTCTTT.

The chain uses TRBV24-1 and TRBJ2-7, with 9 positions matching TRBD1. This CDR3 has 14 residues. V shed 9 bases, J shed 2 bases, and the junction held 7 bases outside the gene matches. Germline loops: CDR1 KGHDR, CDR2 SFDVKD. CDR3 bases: TGTGCCACCTCCCAGGGACAGGGACCCTACGAGCAGTACTTC. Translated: CATSQGQGPYEQYF.

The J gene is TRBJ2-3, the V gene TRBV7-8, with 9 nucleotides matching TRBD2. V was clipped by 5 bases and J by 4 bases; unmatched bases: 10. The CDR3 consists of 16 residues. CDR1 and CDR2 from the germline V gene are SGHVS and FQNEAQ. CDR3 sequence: CASSTGVSGSSDTQYF. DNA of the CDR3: TGTGCCAGCAGCACAGGGGTTAGCGGGAGCTCAGATACGCAGTATTTT.

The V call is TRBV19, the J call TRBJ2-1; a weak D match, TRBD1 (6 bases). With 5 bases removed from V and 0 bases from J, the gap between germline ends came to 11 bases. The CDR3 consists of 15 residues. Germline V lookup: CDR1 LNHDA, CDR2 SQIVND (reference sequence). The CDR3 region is CASSAFRGSYNEQFF. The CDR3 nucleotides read TGTGCCAGTAGTGCCTTCAGGGGCTCCTACAATGAGCAGTTCTTC.

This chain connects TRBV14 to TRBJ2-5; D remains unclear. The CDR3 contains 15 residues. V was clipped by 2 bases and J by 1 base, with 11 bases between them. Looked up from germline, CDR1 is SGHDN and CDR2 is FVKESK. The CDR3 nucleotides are TGTGCCAGCAGCCAAAGACTGGGCAGCCAAGAGACCCAGTACTTC. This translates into CASSQRLGSQETQYF.

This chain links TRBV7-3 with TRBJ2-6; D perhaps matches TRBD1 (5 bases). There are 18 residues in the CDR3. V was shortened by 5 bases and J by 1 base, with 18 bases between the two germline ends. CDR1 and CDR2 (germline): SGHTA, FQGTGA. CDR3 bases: TGTGCCAGCAGCCGGAGCTGGGGCAGCCAGTCTGGGGCCAACGTCCTGACTTTC. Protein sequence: CASSRSWGSQSGANVLTF.

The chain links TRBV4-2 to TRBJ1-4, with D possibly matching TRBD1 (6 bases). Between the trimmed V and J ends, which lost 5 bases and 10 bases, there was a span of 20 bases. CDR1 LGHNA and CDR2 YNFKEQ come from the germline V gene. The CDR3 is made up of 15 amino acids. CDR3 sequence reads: CASSSRQEVVGKLFF. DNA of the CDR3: TGTGCCAGCAGCTCCCGACAGGAGGTGGTTGGAAAACTGTTTTTT.

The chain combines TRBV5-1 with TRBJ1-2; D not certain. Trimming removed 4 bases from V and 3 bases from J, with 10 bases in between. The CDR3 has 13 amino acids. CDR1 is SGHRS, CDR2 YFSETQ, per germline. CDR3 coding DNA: TGCGCCAGCAGCGACGGATCTTACTATGGCTACACCTTC. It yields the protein CASSDGSYYGYTF.

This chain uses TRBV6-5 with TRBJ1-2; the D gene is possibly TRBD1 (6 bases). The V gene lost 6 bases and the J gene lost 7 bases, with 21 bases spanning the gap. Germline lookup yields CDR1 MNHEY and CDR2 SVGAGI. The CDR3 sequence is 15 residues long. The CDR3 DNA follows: TGTGCCAGCAGGGGGGCAGGCGGATTCCGGGGTGGCTACACCTTC. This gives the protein CASRGAGGFRGGYTF.

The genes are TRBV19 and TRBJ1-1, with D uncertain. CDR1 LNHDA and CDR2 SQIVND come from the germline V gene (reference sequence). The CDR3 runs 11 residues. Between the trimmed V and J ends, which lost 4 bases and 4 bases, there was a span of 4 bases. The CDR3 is CASSRRTEAFF. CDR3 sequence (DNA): TGTGCCAGTAGTAGACGCACTGAAGCTTTCTTT. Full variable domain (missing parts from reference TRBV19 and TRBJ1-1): DGGITQSPKYLFRKEGQNVTLSCEQNLNHDAMYWYRQDPGQGLRLIYYSQIVNDFQKGDIAEGYSVSREKKESFPLTVTSAQKNPTAFYLCASSRRTEAFFGQGTRLTVV.

DNA of the CDR3: TGCGCCAGCAGCGCCACAGGGGGCTGGGGCACAGATACGCAGTATTTT. As protein: CASSATGGWGTDTQYF. The chain links TRBV5-1 to TRBJ2-3; 9 nucleotides align to TRBD1. This CDR3 is 16 amino acids long. The V and J ends lost 4 bases and 1 base, in that order; junction bases with no gene match: 7. Germline loops: CDR1 SGHRS, CDR2 YFSETQ.

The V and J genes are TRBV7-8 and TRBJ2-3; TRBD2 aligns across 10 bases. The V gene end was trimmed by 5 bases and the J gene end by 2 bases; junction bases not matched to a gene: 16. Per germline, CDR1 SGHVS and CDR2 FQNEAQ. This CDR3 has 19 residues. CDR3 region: CASSHATEASGGFTDTQYF. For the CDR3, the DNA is TGTGCCAGCAGCCACGCGACGGAGGCTAGCGGGGGATTCACAGATACGCAGTATTTT.

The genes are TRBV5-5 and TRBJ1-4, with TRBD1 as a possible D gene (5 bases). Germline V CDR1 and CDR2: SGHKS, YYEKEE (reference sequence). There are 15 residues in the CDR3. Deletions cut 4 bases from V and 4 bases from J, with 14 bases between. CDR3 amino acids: CASSLGGAGNEKLFF. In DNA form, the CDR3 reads TGTGCCAGCAGCCTAGGTGGGGCCGGTAATGAAAAACTGTTTTTT.

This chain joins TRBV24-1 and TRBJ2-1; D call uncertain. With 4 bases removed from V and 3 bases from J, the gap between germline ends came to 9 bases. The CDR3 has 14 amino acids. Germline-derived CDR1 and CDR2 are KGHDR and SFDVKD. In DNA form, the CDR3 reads TGTGCCACCAGTGACAGACCAAACTACAATGAGCAGTTCTTC. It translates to CATSDRPNYNEQFF.

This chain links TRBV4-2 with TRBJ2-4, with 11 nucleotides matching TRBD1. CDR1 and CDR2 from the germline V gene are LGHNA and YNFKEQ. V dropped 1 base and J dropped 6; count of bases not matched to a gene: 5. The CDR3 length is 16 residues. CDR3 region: CASSQGTGGAGNIQYF. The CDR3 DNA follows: TGTGCCAGCAGCCAAGGGACAGGGGGCGCGGGAAACATTCAGTACTTC.

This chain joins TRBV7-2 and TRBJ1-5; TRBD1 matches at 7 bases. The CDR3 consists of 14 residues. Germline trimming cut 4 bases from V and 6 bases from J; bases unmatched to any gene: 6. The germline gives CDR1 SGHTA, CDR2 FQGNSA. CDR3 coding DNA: TGTGCCAGCAGCTCTCCGGGACAGCTTCAGCCCCAGCATTTT. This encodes CASSSPGQLQPQHF.

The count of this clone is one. CDR3 DNA: TGTGCCAGTAGGGAACAGGGGAACTATGGCTACACCTTC. Translating it yields CASREQGNYGYTF. J is TRBJ1-2 and V is TRBV19, with 7 bases identical to TRBD1. The CDR3 has 13 residues. V trimming: 6 bases; J trimming: 2 bases; junction bases outside the gene matches: 3. Germline CDR1 LNHDA, CDR2 SQIVND (reference sequence).

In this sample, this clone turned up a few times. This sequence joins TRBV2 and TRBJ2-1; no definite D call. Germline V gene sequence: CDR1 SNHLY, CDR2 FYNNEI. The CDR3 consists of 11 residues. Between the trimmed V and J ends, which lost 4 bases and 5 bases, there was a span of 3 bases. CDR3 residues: CASSAHNEQFF. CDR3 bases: TGTGCCAGCAGTGCTCACAATGAGCAGTTCTTC.

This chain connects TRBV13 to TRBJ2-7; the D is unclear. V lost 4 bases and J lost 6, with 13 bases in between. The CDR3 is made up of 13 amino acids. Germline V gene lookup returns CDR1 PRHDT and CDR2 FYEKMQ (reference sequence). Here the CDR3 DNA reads TGTGCCAGCAGCTCCTCGGTTCCAGGCGAGCAGTACTTC. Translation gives CASSSSVPGEQYF.

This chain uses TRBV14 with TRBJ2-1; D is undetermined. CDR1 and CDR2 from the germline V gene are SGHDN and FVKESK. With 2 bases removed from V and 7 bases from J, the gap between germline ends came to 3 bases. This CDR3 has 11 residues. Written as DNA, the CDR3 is TGTGCCAGCAGCCAATATAATGAGCAGTTCTTC. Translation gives CASSQYNEQFF.

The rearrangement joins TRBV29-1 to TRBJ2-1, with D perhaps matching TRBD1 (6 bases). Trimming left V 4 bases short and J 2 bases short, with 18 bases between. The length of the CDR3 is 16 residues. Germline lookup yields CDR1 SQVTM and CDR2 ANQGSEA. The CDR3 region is CSVVPRGWSTYNEQFF. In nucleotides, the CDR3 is TGCAGCGTTGTTCCTAGGGGGTGGTCAACCTACAATGAGCAGTTCTTC.

DNA of the CDR3: TGTGCCAGCAGCCAATGGGACAGGGCTAAGGAGACCCAGTACTTC. Residues: CASSQWDRAKETQYF. This sequence joins TRBV3-1 (or the pseudogene TRBV3-2) and TRBJ2-5; 9 nucleotides line up with TRBD1. After removal of 2 bases from V and 5 bases from J, the junction contained 6 bases not matched to a gene. CDR1 and CDR2 from the germline V gene are LGHDT and YNNKEL (reference sequence). The CDR3 is made up of 15 amino acids.